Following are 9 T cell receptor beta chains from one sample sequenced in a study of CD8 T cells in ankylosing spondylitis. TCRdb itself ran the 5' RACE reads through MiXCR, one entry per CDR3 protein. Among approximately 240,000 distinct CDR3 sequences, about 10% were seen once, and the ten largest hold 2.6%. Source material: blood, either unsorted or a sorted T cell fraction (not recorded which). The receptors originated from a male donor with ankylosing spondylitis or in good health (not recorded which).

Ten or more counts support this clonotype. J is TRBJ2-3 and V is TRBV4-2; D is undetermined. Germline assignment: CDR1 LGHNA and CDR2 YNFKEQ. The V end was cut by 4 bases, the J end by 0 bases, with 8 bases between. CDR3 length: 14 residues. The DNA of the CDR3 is TGTGCCAGCAGCCCCGGCAGGAGCACAGATACGCAGTATTTT. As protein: CASSPGRSTDTQYF.

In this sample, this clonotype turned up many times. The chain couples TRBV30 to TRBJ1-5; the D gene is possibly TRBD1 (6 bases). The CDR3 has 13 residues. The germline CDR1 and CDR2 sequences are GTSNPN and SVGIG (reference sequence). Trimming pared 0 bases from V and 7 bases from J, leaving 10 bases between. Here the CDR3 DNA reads TGTGCCTGGAGTGTCAGGGGTGAACAGCCCCAGCATTTT. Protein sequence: CAWSVRGEQPQHF.

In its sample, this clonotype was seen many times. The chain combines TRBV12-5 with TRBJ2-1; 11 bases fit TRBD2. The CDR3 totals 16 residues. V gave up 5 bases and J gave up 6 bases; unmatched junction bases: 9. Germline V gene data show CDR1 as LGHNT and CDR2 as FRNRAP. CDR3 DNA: TGTGCTAGTGGTCCCAGGACTAGCGGGCTTCCCAATGAGCAGTTCTTC. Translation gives CASGPRTSGLPNEQFF.

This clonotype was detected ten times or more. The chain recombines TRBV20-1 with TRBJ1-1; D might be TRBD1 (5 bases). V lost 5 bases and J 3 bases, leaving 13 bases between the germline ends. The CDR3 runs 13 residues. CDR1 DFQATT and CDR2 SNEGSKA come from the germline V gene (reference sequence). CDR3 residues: CSAVRGSDTEAFF. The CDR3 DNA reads TGCAGTGCTGTTAGGGGTTCGGACACTGAAGCTTTCTTT.

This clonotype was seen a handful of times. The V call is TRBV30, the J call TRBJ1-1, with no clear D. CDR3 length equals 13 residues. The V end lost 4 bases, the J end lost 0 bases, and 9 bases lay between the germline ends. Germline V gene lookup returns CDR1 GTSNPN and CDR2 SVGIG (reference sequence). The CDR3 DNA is TGTGCCTGGAAGGACGGTATGAACACTGAAGCTTTCTTT. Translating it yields CAWKDGMNTEAFF.

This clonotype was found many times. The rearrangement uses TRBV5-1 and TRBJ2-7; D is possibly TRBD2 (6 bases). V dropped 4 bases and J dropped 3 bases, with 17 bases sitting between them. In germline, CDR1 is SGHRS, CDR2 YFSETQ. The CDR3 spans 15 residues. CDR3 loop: CASSALPGEYYEQYF. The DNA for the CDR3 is TGCGCCAGCAGCGCCCTACCGGGGGAGTACTACGAGCAGTACTTC. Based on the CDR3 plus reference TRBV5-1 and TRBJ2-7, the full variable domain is KAGVTQTPRYLIKTRGQQVTLSCSPISGHRSVSWYQQTPGQGLQFLFEYFSETQRNKGNFPGRFSGRQFSNSRSEMNVSTLELGDSALYLCASSALPGEYYEQYFGPGTRLTVT.

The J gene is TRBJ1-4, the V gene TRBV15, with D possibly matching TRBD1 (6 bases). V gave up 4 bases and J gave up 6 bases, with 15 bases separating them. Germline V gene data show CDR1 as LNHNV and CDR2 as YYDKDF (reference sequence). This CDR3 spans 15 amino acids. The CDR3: CATSTRGPGDEKLFF. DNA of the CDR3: TGTGCCACCAGCACCCGAGGACCAGGGGATGAAAAACTGTTTTTT. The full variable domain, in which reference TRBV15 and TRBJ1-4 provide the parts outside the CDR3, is DAMVIQNPRYQVTQFGKPVTLSCSQTLNHNVMYWYQQKSSQAPKLLFHYYDKDFNNEADTPDNFQSRRPNTSFCFLDIRSPGLGDTAMYLCATSTRGPGDEKLFFGSGTQLSVL.

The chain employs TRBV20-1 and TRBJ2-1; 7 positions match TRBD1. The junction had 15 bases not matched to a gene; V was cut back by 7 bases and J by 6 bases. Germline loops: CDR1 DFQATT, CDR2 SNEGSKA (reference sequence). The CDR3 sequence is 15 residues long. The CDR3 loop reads CSGLQGRYNPNEQFF. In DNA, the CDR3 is TGCAGTGGATTACAGGGGCGATACAACCCCAATGAGCAGTTCTTC.

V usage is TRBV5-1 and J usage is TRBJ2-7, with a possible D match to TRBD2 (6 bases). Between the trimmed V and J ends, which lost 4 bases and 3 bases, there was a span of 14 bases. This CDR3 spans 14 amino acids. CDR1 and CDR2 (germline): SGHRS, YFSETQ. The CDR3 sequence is CASSRSGDNYEQYF. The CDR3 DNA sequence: TGCGCCAGCAGCCGTAGCGGAGACAACTACGAGCAGTACTTC.